The entry below gives a single T cell receptor beta chain sequence along with its context. Per the original methods: Amplification from reference gene primers served as the basis for estimated nucleated cell counts. Sequencing was performed with immunoSEQ multiplex PCR; in TCRdb, only in-frame clones are kept and a portion is missing. The V and J calls and clone size were taken over from that table, and D and trimming were inferred from the DNA. The data contain about 61,000 clones, 85% of them seen just once; the ten biggest clones take up roughly 5%. The source of the sample is a study of blood T cell repertoires in COVID-19. Study summary: Collection of acute and convalescent COVID-19 samples took place in the United States, Italy and Spain. The analysed material was cDNA or gDNA that came from T cells, B-cell-depleted T cells, or PBMCs.

The CDR3 contains 14 residues. V trimming: 5 bases; J trimming: 4 bases; junction bases outside the gene matches: 4. The germline V gene has CDR1 SGHRS and CDR2 YFSETQ. Sequencing used peripheral blood. This clonotype was sampled from a man in his 70s with acute or convalescent COVID-19. V gene TRBV5-1 combines with J gene TRBJ2-1, with 9 bases lining up with TRBD1. In nucleotides, the CDR3 is TGCGCCAGCAGGGCCGGGACAGGGTACAATGAGCAGTTCTTC. Translating it yields CASRAGTGYNEQFF.